This record looks at one T cell receptor beta chain sequence and its context. Libraries were prepared by immunoSEQ multiplex PCR; TCRdb keeps only in-frame clonotypes and omits some of them. Of tens of thousands of clones listed, approximately 88% are singletons. The sample comes from a study of blood T cell repertoires in COVID-19. Germline V gives CDR1 LNHDA, CDR2 SQIVND (reference sequence). The germline V and J ends were trimmed by 9 bases and 0 bases, with 15 bases remaining between them. The CDR3 has 15 amino acids. The clonotype originates from a man aged 30-40 years with COVID-19, enrolled during active disease. The V call is TRBV19, the J call TRBJ2-1; D call uncertain. Input material: peripheral blood. CDR3 coding DNA: TGTGCCAGCTCCACTACTTGGAGCTCCTACAATGAGCAGTTCTTC. Encoded protein: CASSTTWSSYNEQFF.